This T cell receptor (beta chain) originates from a study of CD8 T cells in ankylosing spondylitis. General study points: Fewer than ten highly homologous variants made up a TCR beta motif, and this motif appeared characteristic of ankylosing spondylitis blood.

The CDR3 sequence is 20 residues long. V gave up 4 bases and J gave up 4 bases; unmatched junction bases: 20. Per the germline V gene, CDR1 is MGHRA and CDR2 is YSYEKL. Notes on this clonotype: Its antigen is not identified.

TCRdb redid the calling of the 5' RACE reads with MiXCR, one entry per CDR3 protein. The repertoire holds under 150,000 distinct CDR3 sequences, with under 20% as singletons. The TCR sequence derives from a male donor with ankylosing spondylitis. The sample taken for sequencing was blood, either unsorted or a sorted T cell fraction (not recorded which). The rearrangement joins TRBV4-1 to TRBJ2-1; 9 bases line up with TRBD2. Written as DNA, the CDR3 is TGCGCCAGCAGCCCAAGAAAGGGACTAGCCCCAAGCCGGGGTTACAATGAGCAGTTCTTC. Translation: CASSPRKGLAPSRGYNEQFF.